Sequencing of this T cell receptor beta chain was carried out in a study of T-cell memory formation after mild COVID-19. There are 14 residues in the CDR3. V was trimmed by 0 bases and J by 2 bases, leaving 8 bases between them. Germline V gene data show CDR1 as SGDLS and CDR2 as YYNGEE. TCRdb processed the 5' RACE reads anew with MiXCR; each CDR3 protein has one entry. The sample lists about 290,000 distinct CDR3 sequences, more than 15% occurring once. Notes on this clonotype: Its antigen is unidentified.

Study outcomes and limitations: Mostly located in CM and EM were contracting CD4+ clones, with contracting CD8+ clones located in EMRA. The authors did not confirm SARS-CoV-2 specificity of second-wave clones peaking day 37.

This receptor was obtained from a man aged 18 to 29 who had mild COVID-19 (a few samples of this study predate the infection). Cell type and time point are not known. The sample taken for sequencing was PBMCs or a T cell subset sorted from them (not recorded which). The rearrangement joins TRBV9 to TRBJ1-1; no clear D. The CDR3 region has the DNA TGTGCCAGCAGCGTAGTTAGCGGCAACACTGAAGCTTTCTTT. It specifies CASSVVSGNTEAFF. The full variable domain, its missing parts supplied by reference TRBV9 and TRBJ1-1, is DSGVTQTPKHLITATGQRVTLRCSPRSGDLSVYWYQQSLDQGLQFLIQYYNGEERAKGNILERFSAQQFPDLHSELNLSSLELGDSALYFCASSVVSGNTEAFFGQGTRLTVV.